The TCR beta chain under discussion was sequenced for a study of T-cell memory formation after mild COVID-19. This clonotype has just one count. One entry per CDR3 protein results from TCRdb running MiXCR on the 5' RACE reads. The data contain 90,000 to 120,000 distinct CDR3 sequences, 15% to 20% of them singletons. V lost 4 bases to trimming and J lost 6 bases, with 16 bases between them. The V gene's germline CDR1 is SGHKS and CDR2 YYEKEE (reference sequence). CDR3 length equals 14 residues. This TCR was sampled from a man younger than 35 who had mild COVID-19 (a few samples of this study predate the infection). Cell type and time point are not known. The chain joins TRBV5-5 to TRBJ1-1; D remains ambiguous. Input material: PBMCs or a T cell subset sorted from them (not recorded which). The DNA of the CDR3 is TGTGCCAGCAGCCCCGCCAGCTGGGATCCTGAAGCTTTCTTT. It codes for CASSPASWDPEAFF. Based on the CDR3 plus reference TRBV5-5 and TRBJ1-1, the full variable domain is DAGVTQSPTHLIKTRGQQVTLRCSPISGHKSVSWYQQVLGQGPQFIFQYYEKEERGRGNFPDRFSARQFPNYSSELNVNALLLGDSALYLCASSPASWDPEAFFGQGTRLTVV.